The clone carrying this T cell receptor beta chain was recorded a few times. Antigen specificity is unknown. Donors had nominal health at sampling but likely had unrecorded immune exposures. CDR1 is MNHNY and CDR2 is SVGAGI in the germline V gene (reference sequence). Trimming at V came to 7 bases and at J to 0 bases, leaving 9 bases not matched to a gene. The CDR3 spans 16 residues. In the PCR, 60 Vbeta and 13 Jbeta primers were used. Profiling relied on immunoSEQ multiplex PCR, and the TCRdb table lists in-frame clones only, not all of them. Altogether some 120,000 clones are present, about 74% being singletons, with the ten largest covering roughly 3.2%. The data derive from a study of cytomegalovirus exposure and HLA in healthy donors. Regarding the study as a whole: Later analysis demonstrated an association between a missense DCLRE1C variant and TCR beta V- and J-gene trimming. The study carried out a later analysis of TCR beta sequences. It associated approximately 15,000 of them with specific HLA alleles at a false discovery rate of 0.05.

This sequence was found in a man aged 25 to 40 in good health and CMV-seronegative. Material: PBMCs. The chain couples TRBV6-6 to TRBJ1-5, with 7 bases fitting TRBD1. The CDR3: CASTARQGPSNQPQHF. CDR3 in DNA: TGTGCCAGCACCGCCCGACAGGGCCCTAGCAATCAGCCCCAGCATTTT.